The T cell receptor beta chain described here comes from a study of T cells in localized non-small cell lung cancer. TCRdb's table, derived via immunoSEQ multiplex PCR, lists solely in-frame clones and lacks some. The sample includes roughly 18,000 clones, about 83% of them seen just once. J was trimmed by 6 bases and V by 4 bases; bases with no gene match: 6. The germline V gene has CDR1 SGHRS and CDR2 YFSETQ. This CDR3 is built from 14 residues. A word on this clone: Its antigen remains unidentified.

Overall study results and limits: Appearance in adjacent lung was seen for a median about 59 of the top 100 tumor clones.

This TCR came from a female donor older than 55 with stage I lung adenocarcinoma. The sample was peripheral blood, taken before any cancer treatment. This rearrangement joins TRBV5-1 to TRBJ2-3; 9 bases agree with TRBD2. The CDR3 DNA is TGCGCCAGCAGCCCGCGGGGGGGATGGGATACGCAGTATTTT. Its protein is CASSPRGGWDTQYF.